Below, 8 T cell receptor beta chains from the same sample are listed, as sequenced in a study of blood T cell repertoires in COVID-19. Using immunoSEQ multiplex PCR, the repertoire was profiled, and TCRdb retains in-frame clones only, with some absent. In the table there are more than 95,000 clones, over 65% of which are singletons. Sequencing used peripheral blood. Every receptor here comes from a man between 60 and 70 years old with acute or convalescent COVID-19.

V gene TRBV5-4 combines with J gene TRBJ1-1; D might be TRBD1 (6 bases). The germline V gene has CDR1 SGHNT and CDR2 YYREEE (reference sequence). There are 14 residues in the CDR3. The germline V and J ends were trimmed by 3 bases and 4 bases, with 13 bases remaining between them. This CDR3 is CASSSGTTSTEAFF. DNA for the CDR3: TGTGCCAGCAGCTCCGGGACAACAAGCACTGAAGCTTTCTTT.

The chain is built from TRBV7-2 and TRBJ2-5, with 11 positions matching TRBD2. CDR3 length: 16 residues. The V gene's germline CDR1 is SGHTA and CDR2 FQGNSA. With 4 bases clipped from V and 5 bases from J, the junction kept 9 bases outside the gene matches. The CDR3 region is CASSSLAGGFRETQYF. CDR3 nucleotide sequence: TGTGCCAGCAGCTCTTTAGCGGGAGGGTTCAGGGAGACCCAGTACTTC.

This clone was recorded only once. This chain uses TRBV5-1 with TRBJ1-3; the match to TRBD1 covers 7 bases. V was clipped by 0 bases and J by 4 bases; unmatched bases: 4. CDR1 is SGHRS and CDR2 is YFSETQ in the germline V gene. The CDR3 sequence is 15 residues long. CDR3 residues: CASSLEQTGGNTIYF. CDR3 DNA: TGCGCCAGCAGCTTGGAACAGACAGGGGGAAACACCATATATTTT. Variable domain in full (rest from reference TRBV5-1 and TRBJ1-3): KAGVTQTPRYLIKTRGQQVTLSCSPISGHRSVSWYQQTPGQGLQFLFEYFSETQRNKGNFPGRFSGRQFSNSRSEMNVSTLELGDSALYLCASSLEQTGGNTIYFGEGSWLTVV.

On this clone itself: The sample has other DNA sequences that encode this CDR3 too. The gene calls are TRBV12-3 or TRBV12-4 and TRBJ1-5; no clear D. Trimming stripped 5 bases from V and 2 bases from J, with 7 bases between. CDR3 length: 13 residues. CDR3 residues: CASSPEGNQPQHF. As DNA, the CDR3 is TGTGCCAGCAGTCCGGAGGGCAATCAGCCCCAGCATTTT.

The chain couples TRBV5-6 to TRBJ1-5; 9 bases are shared with TRBD1. Germline CDR1 and CDR2: SGHDT and YYEEEE. This CDR3 has 18 residues. V lost 4 bases to trimming and J lost 0 bases; unmatched junction nucleotides: 11. DNA for the CDR3: TGTGCCAGCAGCCCCCGGGGGACAGGGATTTATAGCAATCAGCCCCAGCATTTT. Residues: CASSPRGTGIYSNQPQHF.

The rearrangement links TRBV30 to TRBJ1-5, with D perhaps TRBD1 (6 bases). The CDR3 consists of 12 residues. V was shortened by 2 bases and J by 6 bases, with 8 bases between the two germline ends. From germline, CDR1 is GTSNPN and CDR2 SVGIG (reference sequence). The CDR3 sequence: CAWSSGVQPQHF. The CDR3 bases are TGTGCCTGGAGTTCAGGGGTTCAGCCCCAGCATTTT.

This chain uses TRBV3-1 (or the pseudogene TRBV3-2) with TRBJ2-1; 7 nucleotides line up with TRBD2. The germline V gene has CDR1 LGHDT and CDR2 YNNKEL (reference sequence). V lost 5 bases, J lost 7 bases, and 11 bases stayed unmatched. The CDR3 length is 15 residues. In nucleotides, the CDR3 is TGTGCCAGCAGCTCGCGGGAGAGGGGCTGGAATGAGCAGTTCTTC. This translates into CASSSRERGWNEQFF.

The count of this clone is one. This sequence joins TRBV19 and TRBJ2-2; unclear D gene. CDR3 length equals 14 residues. V gave up 7 bases and J gave up 0 bases, with 9 bases separating them. Germline-derived CDR1 and CDR2 are LNHDA and SQIVND (reference sequence). CDR3 sequence reads: CASTSVANTGELFF. CDR3 sequence (DNA): TGTGCCAGTACCTCGGTGGCGAACACCGGGGAGCTGTTTTTT.